These 20 T cell receptor beta chains were sequenced from one sample in a study of blood T cell repertoires in COVID-19. Profiling relied on immunoSEQ multiplex PCR, and the TCRdb table lists in-frame clones only, not all of them. In the table there are 35,000 to 45,000 clones, 85% to 90% of which are singletons. Sequencing input: peripheral blood. Receptors were obtained from a man aged 70-80 years with acute or convalescent COVID-19.

This chain joins TRBV27 and TRBJ2-1; the D is unclear. The germline CDR1 and CDR2 sequences are MNHEY and SMNVEV (reference sequence). The V end was cut by 2 bases, the J end by 5 bases, with 19 bases between. CDR3 length: 17 amino acids. The CDR3 DNA follows: TGTGCCAGCAGTTTAGTGGGCGTGAGTAGGCTCGACAATGAGCAGTTCTTC. Translation gives CASSLVGVSRLDNEQFF.

This chain uses TRBV7-2 with TRBJ2-7, with D perhaps matching TRBD2 (5 bases). CDR1 and CDR2 (germline): SGHTA, FQGNSA. Trimming pared 6 bases from V and 2 bases from J, leaving 17 bases between. The CDR3 totals 15 residues. CDR3 sequence: CASRAPGITTYEQYF. The CDR3 nucleotides are TGTGCCAGCAGGGCCCCCGGGATTACAACCTACGAGCAGTACTTC.

In DNA, the CDR3 is TGTGCCAGTAGTAATCCCTTCGGAGAGACCCAGTACTTC. Encoded protein: CASSNPFGETQYF. The chain joins TRBV19 to TRBJ2-5; D gene unclear. CDR3 length: 13 amino acids. Germline lookup yields CDR1 LNHDA and CDR2 SQIVND (reference sequence). V was pared by 4 bases and J by 4 bases, with 10 bases between.

This sequence joins TRBV7-9 and TRBJ2-1; weak D call: TRBD2 (5 bases). Germline assignment: CDR1 SEHNR and CDR2 FQNEAQ (reference sequence). V lost 1 base to trimming and J lost 5 bases, with 9 bases between them. The CDR3 has 14 residues. As DNA, the CDR3 is TGTGCCAGCAGCTTAGTTGGGAGCCACAATGAGCAGTTCTTC. This codes for CASSLVGSHNEQFF.

The chain has TRBV6-6 and TRBJ1-4; no clear D. The ends were cut back, 6 bases at V and 7 bases at J, with 12 bases in the middle. The CDR3 sequence is 13 residues long. Germline lookup yields CDR1 MNHNY and CDR2 SVGAGI (reference sequence). The CDR3 loop is CASRQREGEKLFF. In DNA form, the CDR3 reads TGTGCCAGCAGACAGCGGGAGGGTGAAAAACTGTTTTTT.

The chain employs TRBV7-2 and TRBJ2-5; TRBD2 aligns across 10 bases. Germline V CDR1 and CDR2: SGHTA, FQGNSA. There are 16 residues in the CDR3. With 0 bases clipped from V and 7 bases from J, the junction kept 8 bases outside the gene matches. The CDR3 sequence is CASSLAPSGGLATQYF. CDR3 nucleotides: TGTGCCAGCAGCTTAGCCCCTAGCGGGGGCTTAGCGACCCAGTACTTC.

This chain uses TRBV20-1 with TRBJ1-3; no reliable D call. The germline V and J ends were trimmed by 8 bases and 2 bases, with 4 bases remaining between them. This CDR3 is 10 amino acids long. CDR1 and CDR2 (germline): DFQATT, SNEGSKA (reference sequence). This CDR3 reads CSITGNTIYF. The CDR3 DNA sequence: TGCAGTATAACTGGAAACACCATATATTTT.

The rearrangement joins TRBV18 to TRBJ2-1; weak D call: TRBD2 (5 bases). Germline CDR1 is KGHSH and CDR2 is LQKENI. The CDR3 has 13 residues. Trimming cost V 1 base and J 8 bases, with 9 bases left between them. CDR3 region: CASSPRTVDEQFF. The CDR3 bases are TGTGCCAGCTCACCACGGACTGTCGATGAGCAGTTCTTC.

This chain connects TRBV5-6 to TRBJ1-2; D possibly corresponds to TRBD1 (6 bases). V shed 0 bases and J shed 5 bases, with 20 bases lying between them. CDR1 is SGHDT and CDR2 is YYEEEE in the germline V gene. CDR3 length: 17 amino acids. The CDR3 sequence is CASSLAGGQGWVYGYTF. The CDR3, as DNA: TGTGCCAGCAGCTTGGCCGGGGGGCAGGGCTGGGTTTATGGCTACACCTTC.

The chain couples TRBV5-6 to TRBJ2-5; 9 nucleotides match TRBD2. This CDR3 is built from 17 residues. Losses at the gene ends were 3 bases for V and 4 bases for J; bases not matched to a gene: 13. The germline gives CDR1 SGHDT, CDR2 YYEEEE. The CDR3 loop reads CASSSPDGAGGLETQYF. CDR3 nucleotides: TGTGCCAGCAGCTCGCCGGACGGGGCGGGAGGGTTAGAGACCCAGTACTTC.

The chain recombines TRBV7-9 with TRBJ1-2; D possibly corresponds to TRBD1 (6 bases). V lost 1 base to trimming and J lost 4 bases, with 13 bases between them. The CDR3 runs 15 residues. Germline V lookup: CDR1 SEHNR, CDR2 FQNEAQ (reference sequence). The CDR3 protein is CASSLGSTGLYGYTF. CDR3 nucleotide sequence: TGTGCCAGCAGCTTAGGGTCTACAGGGCTCTATGGCTACACCTTC.

V gene TRBV4-3 combines with J gene TRBJ1-4; TRBD1 is a possible D gene (5 bases). The V end was cut by 6 bases, the J end by 10 bases, with 15 bases between. Germline values: CDR1 LGHNA, CDR2 YSLEER. The CDR3 extends over 13 amino acids. The CDR3 DNA sequence: TGCGCCAGCAGTTTGGGGGGGGAGGCAAAACTGTTTTTT. Its translation: CASSLGGEAKLFF.

The chain couples TRBV7-2 to TRBJ2-7; perhaps TRBD2 as D (6 bases). V lost 5 bases and J lost 7, with 21 bases in between. The germline CDR1 and CDR2 sequences are SGHTA and FQGNSA. CDR3 length: 15 residues. For the CDR3, the DNA is TGTGCCAGCAGCCTACCGGGACTTATCTCGGGGGAGCAGTACTTC. Translated, it gives CASSLPGLISGEQYF. The full variable domain, completed using reference TRBV7-2 and TRBJ2-7, is GAGVSQSPSNKVTEKGKDVELRCDPISGHTALYWYRQSLGQGLEFLIYFQGNSAPDKSGLPSDRFSAERTGGSVSTLTIQRTQQEDSAVYLCASSLPGLISGEQYFGPGTRLTVT.

Remarks on this clone: At the DNA level, this CDR3 is encoded by other sequences in the same sample as well. DNA for the CDR3: TGTGCCAGCTCACCTCGTAATGAAAAACTGTTTTTT. Protein: CASSPRNEKLFF. The chain carries TRBV18 and TRBJ1-4; D not certain. CDR3 length: 12 amino acids. From germline, CDR1 is KGHSH and CDR2 LQKENI. V lost 3 bases, J lost 4 bases, and 3 bases lay in between.

V gene TRBV6-4 combines with J gene TRBJ1-5, with no clear D. V was clipped by 4 bases and J by 0 bases, with 7 bases between them. The CDR3 is 14 amino acids. Germline CDR1 MRHNA, CDR2 SNTAGT. The DNA for the CDR3 is TGTGCCAGCAGTGGAGAACTTAGCAATCAGCCCCAGCATTTT. This codes for CASSGELSNQPQHF.

The rearrangement uses TRBV9 and TRBJ2-1, with 10 bases identical to TRBD2. This CDR3 spans 15 amino acids. Germline V CDR1 and CDR2: SGDLS, YYNGEE. V lost 0 bases, J lost 9 bases, and 6 bases stayed unmatched. The DNA of the CDR3 is TGTGCCAGCAGCGTAGTTCTAGCGGGAGTAGCTGAGCAGTTCTTC. This gives the protein CASSVVLAGVAEQFF.

This clone has only one observation. The chain uses TRBV19 and TRBJ1-6, with unresolved D. CDR3 length: 16 residues. The V gene lost 1 base and the J gene lost 11 bases, with 18 bases spanning the gap. Germline CDR1 and CDR2: LNHDA and SQIVND (reference sequence). In DNA form, the CDR3 reads TGTGCCAGTAGTATAGGCGAGATCTGGGAGGGCGCACCCCTCCACTTT. Amino acids: CASSIGEIWEGAPLHF.

The table lists this clone with a count of one. This chain uses TRBV7-9 with TRBJ2-3; D unclear. This CDR3 is built from 12 residues. Trimming shortened V by 5 bases and J by 6 bases, and 9 bases separated the two germline ends. CDR1 is SEHNR, CDR2 FQNEAQ, per germline (reference sequence). The CDR3 DNA sequence: TGTGCCAGCAGCCCACTCGGGGATACGCAGTATTTT. Translation: CASSPLGDTQYF.

The CDR3 reads CASSQGGGLGEQYF. The DNA for the CDR3 is TGTGCCAGCAGCCAAGGGGGAGGGCTGGGCGAGCAGTACTTC. The gene calls are TRBV7-8 and TRBJ2-7, with a weak D call TRBD2 (7 bases). The CDR3 runs to 14 residues. The V end was cut by 5 bases, the J end by 6 bases, with 17 bases between. The germline gives CDR1 SGHVS, CDR2 FQNEAQ.

This rearrangement joins TRBV10-3 to TRBJ1-2, with 9 positions matching TRBD1. The CDR3 runs to 15 residues. Germline lookup yields CDR1 ENHRY and CDR2 SYGVKD. Losses at the gene ends were 0 bases for V and 4 bases for J; bases not matched to a gene: 3. DNA for the CDR3: TGTGCCATCAGTGAGTCGAGGGACAGGGCCTATGGCTACACCTTC. Translated, it gives CAISESRDRAYGYTF.